This T cell receptor (beta chain) emerged from a study of metastatic and nonmetastatic thyroid tumors. Until they underwent thyroid surgery, no patient had received any treatment. TCRdb reanalyzed the PCR reads via MiXCR. The data contain about 33,000 clones, 15% to 20% of them singletons. Sequences were obtained from blood. This receptor was obtained from a male donor with papillary thyroid cancer or a benign thyroid nodule (not recorded which). Some clones in this sample may be carry-over from other donors' samples.

The CDR3 bases are TGTGCCAGCAGCCACAGCGGGGAGCTGTTTTTT. Translating it yields CASSHSGELFF. The chain carries TRBV3-1 and TRBJ2-2; D unresolved. Trimming cost V 3 bases and J 7 bases, with 3 bases left between them. The CDR3 spans 11 residues. Germline V gives CDR1 LGHDT, CDR2 YNNKEL (reference sequence). The variable domain in full, with the rest retrieved from reference TRBV3-1 and TRBJ2-2, is DTAVSQTPKYLVTQMGNDKSIKCEQNLGHDTMYWYKQDSKKFLKIMFSYNNKELIINETVPNRFSPKSPDKAHLNLHINSLELGDSAVYFCASSHSGELFFGEGSRLTVL.